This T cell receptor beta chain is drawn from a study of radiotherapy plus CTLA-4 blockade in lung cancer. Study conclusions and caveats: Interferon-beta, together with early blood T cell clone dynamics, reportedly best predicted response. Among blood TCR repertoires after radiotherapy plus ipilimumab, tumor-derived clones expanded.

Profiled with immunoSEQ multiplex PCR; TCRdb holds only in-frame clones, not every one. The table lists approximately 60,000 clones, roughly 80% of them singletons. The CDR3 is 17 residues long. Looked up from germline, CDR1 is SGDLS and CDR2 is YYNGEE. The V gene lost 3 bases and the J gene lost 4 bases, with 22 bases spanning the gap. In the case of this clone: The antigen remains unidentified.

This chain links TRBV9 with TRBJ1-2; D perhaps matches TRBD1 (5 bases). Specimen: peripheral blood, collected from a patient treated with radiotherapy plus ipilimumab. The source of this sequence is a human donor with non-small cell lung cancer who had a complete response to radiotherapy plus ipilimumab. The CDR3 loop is CASSGGTGNRGSYGYTF. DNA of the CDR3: TGTGCCAGCAGCGGCGGGACGGGAAATCGGGGGTCCTATGGCTACACCTTC.